These T cell receptor beta chains were read from a single sample in a study of cytomegalovirus exposure and HLA in healthy donors. Some clones are missing from TCRdb's copy, which holds only in-frame ones; the method was immunoSEQ multiplex PCR. The sample lists 150,000 to 200,000 clones, over 65% occurring once. Specimen: PBMCs. The receptors come from a man between 18 and 35 years old in good health and CMV-seronegative. Each CDR3 is given with its conserved first and last residue. D genes are given only for firm matches. Size tells how often a clone was seen (once, few, many) or the class of an expanded clone, and some rows leave it out.

V: TRBV9; size: -; J: TRBJ2-1; D: TRBD2; DNA: TGTGCCAGCAGCGCGGGACTAGCGGGAGCCCTAAACTACAATGAGCAGTTCTTC; CDR3: CASSAGLAGALNYNEQFF
V: TRBV9; size: -; J: TRBJ2-1; D: TRBD2; DNA: TGTGCCAGCAGCCCCGGAGGTAGCGGGGGGGCCTACAATGAGCAGTTCTTC; CDR3: CASSPGGSGGAYNEQFF
V: TRBV6-6; size: once; J: TRBJ2-1; D: TRBD2; DNA: TGTGCCAGCAGTTCTAGCGGGAGGGTAAATGAGCAGTTCTTC; CDR3: CASSSSGRVNEQFF
V: TRBV10-3; size: -; J: TRBJ1-2; D: -; DNA: TGTGCCATCAGTGAATGGGGCCTTCGGGCTGGCTACACCTTC; CDR3: CAISEWGLRAGYTF
V: TRBV19; size: -; J: TRBJ2-1; D: TRBD2; DNA: TGTGCCAGTAGTATAACTAGCGGGGGGGCCGGGTACAATGAGCAGTTCTTC; CDR3: CASSITSGGAGYNEQFF
V: TRBV18; size: -; J: TRBJ2-7; D: TRBD2; DNA: TGTGCCAGCTCACCACCCGGGGGGGACTTC; CDR3: CASSPPGGDF
V: TRBV21-1; size: once; J: TRBJ2-5; D: -; DNA: TGTGCCAGCAGTCCAAGGGCAGGGAAACAAGAGACCCAGTACTTC; CDR3: CASSPRAGKQETQYF
V: TRBV10-3; size: -; J: TRBJ1-5; D: -; DNA: TGTGCCATCAGTGACAGGACAGACAATCAGCCCCAGCATTTT; CDR3: CAISDRTDNQPQHF
V: TRBV4-3; size: few; J: TRBJ2-1; D: TRBD2; DNA: TGCGCCAGCAGCCAACCCACTAGCGGGGACGACAATGAGCAGTTCTTC; CDR3: CASSQPTSGDDNEQFF
V: TRBV27; size: -; J: TRBJ2-7; D: TRBD2; DNA: TGTGCCAGCAGTTTTAAAGGCGGGGGGCAACACTACGAGCAGTACTTC; CDR3: CASSFKGGGQHYEQYF
V: TRBV4-2; size: -; J: TRBJ1-1; D: -; DNA: TGTGCCAGCAGCCAAGATTTCGCGACAGTCACTGAAGCTTTCTTT; CDR3: CASSQDFATVTEAFF
V: TRBV5-1; size: -; J: TRBJ2-1; D: TRBD2; DNA: TGCGCCAGCAGCTTGGTGGTAGCGGGAAACAATGAGCAGTTCTTC; CDR3: CASSLVVAGNNEQFF
V: TRBV19; size: -; J: TRBJ2-2; D: -; DNA: TGTGCCAGTAGTATAGATCGAGGTAGAACAACCGCCGGGGAGCTGTTTTTT; CDR3: CASSIDRGRTTAGELFF
V: TRBV12-5; size: -; J: TRBJ2-1; D: TRBD2; DNA: TGTGCTAGTGCCCCCGTGCTCACTCTAGCGGGCCCGTCTGGGAATGAGCAGTTCTTC; CDR3: CASAPVLTLAGPSGNEQFF
V: TRBV30; size: once; J: TRBJ2-2; D: TRBD2; DNA: TGTGCCTGGAGAAAAACTAGCGGGAGGGCCGATTTTCTCCGGTACACCGGGGAGCTGTTTTTT; CDR3: CAWRKTSGRADFLRYTGELFF
V: TRBV5-4; size: once; J: TRBJ1-6; D: TRBD1; DNA: TGTGCCAGCAGCCTGGACAGGGGTCGTAATTCACCCCTCCACTTT; CDR3: CASSLDRGRNSPLHF
V: TRBV25-1; size: few; J: TRBJ2-1; D: TRBD1; DNA: TGTGCCAGCAGTTATACAGGGGGGCCCTACAATGAGCAGTTCTTC; CDR3: CASSYTGGPYNEQFF
V: TRBV30; size: -; J: TRBJ2-7; D: -; DNA: TGTGCCTGGAGGGACAACTACGAGCAGTACTTC; CDR3: CAWRDNYEQYF
V: TRBV5-4; size: -; J: TRBJ2-3; D: TRBD2; DNA: TGTGCCAGCAGCTTGTGGACGGCTAGCGGTAAGACAGATACGCAGTATTTT; CDR3: CASSLWTASGKTDTQYF
V: TRBV30; size: few; J: TRBJ2-7; D: -; DNA: TGTGCCTGTGACATTTCCTACGAGCAGTACTTC; CDR3: CACDISYEQYF
V: TRBV15; size: once; J: TRBJ1-2; D: -; DNA: TGTGCCACCAGCAGAGAGGCAGCTAACTATGGCTACACCTTC; CDR3: CATSREAANYGYTF
V: TRBV2; size: -; J: TRBJ2-7; D: -; DNA: TGTGCCAGCAACCCCCAACTCCTTGGGAGAGAGCAGTACTTC; CDR3: CASNPQLLGREQYF
V: TRBV2; size: -; J: TRBJ2-5; D: TRBD2; DNA: TGTGCCAGCAGTGAACGGCGGGCTAGCGGGGGACAAGAGACCCAGTACTTC; CDR3: CASSERRASGGQETQYF
V: TRBV6-5; size: -; J: TRBJ1-1; D: TRBD1; DNA: TGTGCCAGCAGTTACTCGACAGGGTTCACTGAAGCTTTCTTT; CDR3: CASSYSTGFTEAFF
V: TRBV11-3; size: -; J: TRBJ2-5; D: TRBD2; DNA: TGTGCCAGCAGCCCTCAAACGGGGGGGAAAGAGACCCAGTACTTC; CDR3: CASSPQTGGKETQYF
V: TRBV7-9; size: -; J: TRBJ2-7; D: TRBD2; DNA: TGTGCCAGCAGCAGAGTAATAGGGACTACCACCTACGAGCAGTACTTC; CDR3: CASSRVIGTTTYEQYF
V: TRBV5-1; size: once; J: TRBJ2-1; D: -; DNA: TGCGCCAGCAGCTTGGGGGGCGCCGGCAATGAGCAGTTCTTC; CDR3: CASSLGGAGNEQFF
V: TRBV27; size: -; J: TRBJ1-2; D: TRBD1; DNA: TGTGCCAGCAGTATACGACAGGGTTTGAATGGCTACACCTTC; CDR3: CASSIRQGLNGYTF
V: TRBV18; size: -; J: TRBJ1-5; D: -; DNA: TGTGCCAGCCGCGGGGGACTAGGCCATCAGCCCCAGCATTTT; CDR3: CASRGGLGHQPQHF
V: TRBV10-3; size: few; J: TRBJ2-7; D: TRBD2; DNA: TGTGCCATCAGCGGACTAGCGGGAATGAGTGAGCAGTACTTC; CDR3: CAISGLAGMSEQYF
V: TRBV7-2; size: -; J: TRBJ2-2; D: -; DNA: TGTGCCAGCAGCCCCTCCTTTTTAAAGGGACTCAAATTCACCGGGGAGCTGTTTTTT; CDR3: CASSPSFLKGLKFTGELFF
V: TRBV9; size: once; J: TRBJ2-4; D: -; DNA: TGTGCCAGCAGCCCCGACCCCCTAGCGGCCAAAAACATTCAGTACTTC; CDR3: CASSPDPLAAKNIQYF
V: TRBV27; size: -; J: TRBJ2-7; D: TRBD2; DNA: TGTGCCAGCAGTTTCGGACTAGCGGGAGGGAGTAGCTACGAGCAGTACTTC; CDR3: CASSFGLAGGSSYEQYF
V: TRBV6-5; size: -; J: TRBJ2-2; D: TRBD1; DNA: TGTGCCAGCAGCCCCGGACAGGGCATCGGGGAGCTGTTTTTT; CDR3: CASSPGQGIGELFF
V: TRBV15; size: -; J: TRBJ2-1; D: TRBD2; DNA: TGTGCCACCAGCAGTGTAGCGGGAGGTTCAGATGAGCAGTTCTTC; CDR3: CATSSVAGGSDEQFF
V: TRBV5-6; size: -; J: TRBJ2-7; D: -; DNA: TGTGCCAGCAGCTACCCCACTGACAGGCGCCACGAGCAGTACTTC; CDR3: CASSYPTDRRHEQYF
V: TRBV7-2; size: -; J: TRBJ1-5; D: -; DNA: TGTGCCAGCAGCTTAGGCCAAGCTAGCAATCAGCCCCAGCATTTT; CDR3: CASSLGQASNQPQHF
V: TRBV2; size: -; J: TRBJ2-3; D: TRBD1; DNA: TGTGCCAGTACCCTGGCAGGGGGCTTCACAGATACGCAGTATTTT; CDR3: CASTLAGGFTDTQYF